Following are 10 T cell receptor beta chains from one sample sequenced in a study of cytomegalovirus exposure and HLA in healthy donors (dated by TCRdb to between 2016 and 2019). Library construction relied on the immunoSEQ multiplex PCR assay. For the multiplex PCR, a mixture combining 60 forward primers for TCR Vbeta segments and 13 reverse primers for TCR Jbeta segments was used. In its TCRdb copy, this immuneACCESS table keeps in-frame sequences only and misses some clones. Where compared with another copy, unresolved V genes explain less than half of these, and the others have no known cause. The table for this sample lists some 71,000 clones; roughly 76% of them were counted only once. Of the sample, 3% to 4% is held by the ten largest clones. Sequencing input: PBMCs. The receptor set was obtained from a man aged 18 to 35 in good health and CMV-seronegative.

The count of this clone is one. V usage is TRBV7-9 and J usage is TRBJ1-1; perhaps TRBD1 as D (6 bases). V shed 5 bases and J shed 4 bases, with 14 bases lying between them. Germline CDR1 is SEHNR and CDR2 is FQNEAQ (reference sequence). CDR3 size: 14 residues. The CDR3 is CASSQTGLGTEAFF. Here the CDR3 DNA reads TGTGCCAGCAGCCAAACAGGGTTGGGCACTGAAGCTTTCTTT.

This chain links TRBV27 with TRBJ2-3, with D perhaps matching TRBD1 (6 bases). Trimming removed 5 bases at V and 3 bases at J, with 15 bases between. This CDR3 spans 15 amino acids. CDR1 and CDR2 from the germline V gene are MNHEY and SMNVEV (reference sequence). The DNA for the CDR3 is TGTGCCAGCAGTATACCAGGGGCGATGACAGATACGCAGTATTTT. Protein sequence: CASSIPGAMTDTQYF.

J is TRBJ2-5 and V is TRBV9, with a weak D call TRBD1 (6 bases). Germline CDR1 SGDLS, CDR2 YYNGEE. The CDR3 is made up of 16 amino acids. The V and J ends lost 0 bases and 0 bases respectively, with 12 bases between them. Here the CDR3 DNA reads TGTGCCAGCAGCGTAGGAAGGACAGACTACCAAGAGACCCAGTACTTC. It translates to CASSVGRTDYQETQYF. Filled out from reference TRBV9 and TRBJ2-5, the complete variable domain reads DSGVTQTPKHLITATGQRVTLRCSPRSGDLSVYWYQQSLDQGLQFLIQYYNGEERAKGNILERFSAQQFPDLHSELNLSSLELGDSALYFCASSVGRTDYQETQYFGPGTRLLVL.

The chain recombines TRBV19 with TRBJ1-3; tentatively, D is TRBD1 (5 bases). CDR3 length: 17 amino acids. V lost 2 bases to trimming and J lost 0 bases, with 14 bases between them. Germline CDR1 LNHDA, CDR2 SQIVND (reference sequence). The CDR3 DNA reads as TGTGCCAGTAGTATACTCCGACAGTCCTACTCTGGAAACACCATATATTTT. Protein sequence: CASSILRQSYSGNTIYF.

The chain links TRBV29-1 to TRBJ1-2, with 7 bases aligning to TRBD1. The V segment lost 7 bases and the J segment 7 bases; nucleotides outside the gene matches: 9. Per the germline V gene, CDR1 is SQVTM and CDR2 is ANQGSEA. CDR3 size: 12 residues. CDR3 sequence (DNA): TGCAGCGCCCCCAGACAGGGCACTGGCTACACCTTC. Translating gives CSAPRQGTGYTF.

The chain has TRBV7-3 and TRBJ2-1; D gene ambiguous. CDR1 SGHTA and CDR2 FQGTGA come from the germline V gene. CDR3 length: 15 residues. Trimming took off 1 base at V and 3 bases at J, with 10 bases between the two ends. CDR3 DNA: TGTGCCAGCAGCTTAAATAACGGTCTCTACAATGAGCAGTTCTTC. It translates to CASSLNNGLYNEQFF.

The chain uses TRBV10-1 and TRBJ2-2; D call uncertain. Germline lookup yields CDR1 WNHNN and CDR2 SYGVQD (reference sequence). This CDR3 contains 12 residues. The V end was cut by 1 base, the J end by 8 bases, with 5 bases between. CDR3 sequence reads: CASSEFQGELFF. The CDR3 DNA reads TGCGCCAGCAGTGAGTTTCAGGGGGAGCTGTTTTTT.

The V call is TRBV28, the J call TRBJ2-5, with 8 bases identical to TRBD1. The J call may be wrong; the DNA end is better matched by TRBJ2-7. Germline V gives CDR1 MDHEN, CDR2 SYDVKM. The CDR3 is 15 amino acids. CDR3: CASSSPGQANYEQYF. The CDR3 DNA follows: TGTGCCAGCAGTTCACCGGGACAGGCGAACTACGAGCAGTACTTC.

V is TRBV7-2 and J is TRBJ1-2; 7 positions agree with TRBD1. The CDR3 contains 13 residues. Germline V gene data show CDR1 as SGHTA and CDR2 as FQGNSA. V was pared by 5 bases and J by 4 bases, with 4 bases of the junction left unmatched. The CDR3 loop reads CASSPTGAYGYTF. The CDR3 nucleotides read TGTGCCAGCAGCCCAACAGGGGCCTATGGCTACACCTTC.

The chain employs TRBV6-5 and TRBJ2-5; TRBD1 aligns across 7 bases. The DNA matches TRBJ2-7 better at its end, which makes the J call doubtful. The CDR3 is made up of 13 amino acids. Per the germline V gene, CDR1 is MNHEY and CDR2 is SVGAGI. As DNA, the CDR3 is TGTGCCAGCATGACAGGGACGGGGTACGAGCAGTACTTC. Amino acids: CASMTGTGYEQYF.